This T cell receptor (beta chain) is drawn from a study of CD8 T cells in ankylosing spondylitis. The study's findings and limits: Within ankylosing spondylitis blood, a TCR beta motif made up of roughly eight highly homologous variants appeared to be characteristic. Certain motif variants had earlier appeared in reactive arthritis synovial fluid and blood. Disease-linked clones reportedly concentrated significantly in matched ankylosing spondylitis synovial fluid. Disease-linked clones bore a CD8+ phenotype, appearing relatively rarely in peripheral blood.

Molecular-barcoded quantitative 5'-RACE produced these TCR beta libraries. TCRdb reprocessed the 5' RACE reads with MiXCR, giving one entry per CDR3 protein. The sample has around 480,000 distinct CDR3 sequences; 17% are singletons. Trimming shortened V by 5 bases and J by 1 base, and 15 bases separated the two germline ends. Germline V gene sequence: CDR1 DFQATT, CDR2 SNEGSKA (reference sequence). CDR3 length: 15 amino acids. For this clonotype: Its matching antigen is unknown.

This chain connects TRBV20-1 to TRBJ2-4; a possible D gene is TRBD2 (7 bases). The sequence derives from a male donor with ankylosing spondylitis. The sequenced material came from blood, either unsorted or a sorted T cell fraction (not recorded which). The CDR3 is CSAEGGDRAKNIQYF. CDR3 bases: TGCAGTGCTGAAGGGGGGGATCGGGCCAAAAACATTCAGTACTTC.